This T cell receptor (beta chain) was retrieved from a study of read filtering for tumor transcriptome and immune sequencing. Per the germline V gene, CDR1 is MRHNA and CDR2 is SNTAGT. V dropped 5 bases and J dropped 6; count of bases not matched to a gene: 3. The CDR3 is made up of 13 amino acids. This clonotype was observed at least ten times. Sampling of bone marrow took place during active disease in every patient. From approximately 430 ng of RNA, a library with molecular barcoded alpha/delta and beta/gamma adaptors was made. TCRdb reprocessed the reads with MiXCR, giving one entry per CDR3 protein. The sample carries around 140,000 distinct CDR3 sequences, about 13% recorded once.

The TCR originated in a donor over 35 with multiple myeloma. Sample: a population of CD138-negative cells sorted from bone marrow. This rearrangement joins TRBV6-4 to TRBJ1-2; 10 bases match TRBD1. In DNA, the CDR3 is TGTGCCAGCAGTCCCGGGACAGGGGATGGCTACACCTTC. It is translated as CASSPGTGDGYTF.